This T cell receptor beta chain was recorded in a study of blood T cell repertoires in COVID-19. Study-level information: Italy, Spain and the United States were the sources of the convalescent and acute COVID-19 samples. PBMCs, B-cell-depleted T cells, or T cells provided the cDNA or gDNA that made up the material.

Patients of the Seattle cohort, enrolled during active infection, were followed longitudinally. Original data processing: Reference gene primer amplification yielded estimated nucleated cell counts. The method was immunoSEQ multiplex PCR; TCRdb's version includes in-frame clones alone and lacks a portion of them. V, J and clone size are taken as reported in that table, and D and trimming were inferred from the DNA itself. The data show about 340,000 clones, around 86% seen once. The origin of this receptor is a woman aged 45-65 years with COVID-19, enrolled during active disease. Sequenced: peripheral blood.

The CDR3: CAIDTWGQGETQYF. CDR3 DNA sequence: TGTGCCATCGACACGTGGGGACAGGGAGAGACCCAGTACTTC. This sequence joins TRBV7-3 and TRBJ2-5, with TRBD1 matching over 9 bases. This CDR3 has 14 residues. Germline CDR1 reads SGHTA; CDR2 reads FQGTGA. V was pared by 10 bases and J by 4 bases, with 10 bases of the junction left unmatched.